This T cell receptor (beta chain) was identified in a study of regulatory T cells in long-lasting Graves disease. Across the whole study: Antithyroid drug use was under 3 months in newly diagnosed Graves' patients. General study findings and limits: Persistent patients shared more public clonotypes (roughly 2,800) than new patients (966). Newly diagnosed disease favored TRBV20-1 and TRBJ2-1 over persistent disease.

With regard to this clonotype: As yet, its antigen is unknown.

Time point meaning: newly diagnosed GD, antithyroid drugs for less than 3 months. The TCR library used RNA extracted from PBMCs. In building TCR beta libraries, iRepertoire HTBI primers were used together with Arm-PCR of CDR3 regions. One entry per CDR3 protein results from TCRdb running MiXCR on the multiplex PCR reads. The repertoire holds 350,000 to 500,000 distinct CDR3 sequences, approximately 16% seen once, with approximately 11% in the top ten. The CDR3 totals 13 residues. Germline CDR1 is DFQATT and CDR2 is SNEGSKA (reference sequence). Trimming stripped 0 bases from V and 7 bases from J, with 10 bases between. Separately, the same data were catalogued under a study of T cells in Graves' hyperthyroidism and ophthalmopathy.

Source: peripheral blood mononuclear cells (PBMCs), taken at new diagnosis, from a patient treated with antithyroid drugs. This receptor was taken from a woman in her 30s with Graves disease. The V and J genes are TRBV20-1 and TRBJ2-1; no clear D gene. The CDR3 nucleotides read TGCAGTGCTAGAGAAGCGTCCCTGAATGAGCAGTTCTTC. Protein product: CSAREASLNEQFF.